This record covers a single T cell receptor (beta chain). Data came from immunoSEQ multiplex PCR; TCRdb stores just in-frame clones and leaves some out. Here the sample spans 84,000 or so clones, around 94% being singletons. These data are taken from a study of technical replicates of blood from several donors. The V gene end was trimmed by 5 bases and the J gene end by 5 bases; junction bases not matched to a gene: 10. The CDR3 loop spans 15 amino acids. Germline assignment: CDR1 SGHDN and CDR2 FVKESK. Sample: T cells isolated from PBMCs. This chain connects TRBV14 to TRBJ1-1; 8 bases match TRBD1. This TCR was sampled from a human donor in good health. CDR3 sequence: CASSTRQGRGTEAFF. The CDR3 region has the DNA TGTGCCAGCAGCACCCGACAGGGGCGGGGGACTGAAGCTTTCTTT.